These 21 T cell receptor beta chains share one sample of origin, sequenced in a study of blood T cell repertoires in COVID-19. Generated by immunoSEQ multiplex PCR, the TCRdb table keeps only in-frame clones and is missing some. The data contain 120,000 to 150,000 clones, around four fifths of them singletons. The sequencing input was peripheral blood. All receptors come from a woman between 40 and 55 years old with active or convalescent COVID-19.

The V and J genes are TRBV12-3 or TRBV12-4 and TRBJ2-5, with TRBD1 as a possible D gene (5 bases). Deletions cut 2 bases from V and 3 bases from J, with 7 bases between. There are 13 residues in the CDR3. The CDR3: CASSLIREETQYF. As DNA, the CDR3 is TGTGCCAGCAGTTTAATCAGGGAAGAGACCCAGTACTTC.

The V and J genes are TRBV28 and TRBJ2-5; D unresolved. Germline CDR1 and CDR2: MDHEN and SYDVKM. The V end was cut by 4 bases, the J end by 0 bases, with 3 bases between. This CDR3 comprises 12 residues. CDR3 residues: CASSSYQETQYF. For the CDR3, the DNA is TGTGCCAGCAGTTCGTACCAAGAGACCCAGTACTTC.

The chain uses TRBV5-1 and TRBJ1-2; D is ambiguous. Germline CDR1 SGHRS, CDR2 YFSETQ. The CDR3 consists of 12 residues. With 4 bases removed from V and 3 bases from J, the gap between germline ends came to 7 bases. The CDR3 region has the DNA TGCGCCAGCAGCGGGAGCGACTATGGCTACACCTTC. It yields the protein CASSGSDYGYTF.

The chain joins TRBV5-1 to TRBJ2-3, with 12 bases lining up with TRBD2. V gave up 4 bases and J gave up 5 bases; unmatched junction bases: 8. Germline V lookup: CDR1 SGHRS, CDR2 YFSETQ. The CDR3 has 16 residues. The CDR3 reads CASSLRLAGDGDTQYF. Here the CDR3 DNA reads TGCGCCAGCAGCCTAAGACTAGCGGGAGATGGAGATACGCAGTATTTT.

The chain employs TRBV29-1 and TRBJ2-7, with 7 bases aligning to TRBD2. Trimming at V came to 0 bases and at J to 1 base, leaving 6 bases not matched to a gene. The CDR3 is 15 residues long. Germline assignment: CDR1 SQVTM and CDR2 ANQGSEA. In DNA form, the CDR3 reads TGCAGCGTTGAAGATGGGGGGGAAGCTTCCTACGAGCAGTACTTC. This codes for CSVEDGGEASYEQYF.

The V call is TRBV9, the J call TRBJ1-3; D ambiguous. Trimming pared 3 bases from V and 10 bases from J, leaving 23 bases between. The length of the CDR3 is 16 residues. The V gene's germline CDR1 is SGDLS and CDR2 YYNGEE. The CDR3 DNA sequence: TGTGCCAGCAGCGCCTGGGCCGGGGAGGGAGATGGGACCATATATTTT. It yields the protein CASSAWAGEGDGTIYF.

This chain uses TRBV5-1 with TRBJ1-1; no reliable D call. In germline, CDR1 is SGHRS, CDR2 YFSETQ. V gave up 0 bases and J gave up 6 bases, with 6 bases separating them. There are 12 residues in the CDR3. The CDR3 is CASSLESAEAFF. For the CDR3, the DNA is TGCGCCAGCAGCTTGGAGTCGGCTGAAGCTTTCTTT.

V gene TRBV18 combines with J gene TRBJ1-2, with a weak D call TRBD1 (5 bases). This CDR3 is 15 amino acids long. Germline loops: CDR1 KGHSH, CDR2 LQKENI. Trimming shortened V by 1 base and J by 6 bases, and 15 bases separated the two germline ends. CDR3 in amino acids: CASSPRGRPGNGYTF. Written as DNA, the CDR3 is TGTGCCAGCTCACCACGGGGCCGGCCCGGAAATGGCTACACCTTC.

V gene TRBV9 combines with J gene TRBJ1-2; 10 nucleotides align to TRBD1. J was trimmed by 5 bases and V by 4 bases; bases with no gene match: 5. CDR1 is SGDLS, CDR2 YYNGEE, per germline. The CDR3 extends over 14 amino acids. For the CDR3, the DNA is TGTGCCAGCAGCCCCGGGACAGGGGCTTATGGCTACACCTTC. This sequence encodes CASSPGTGAYGYTF.

This sequence joins TRBV6-5 and TRBJ2-2; 8 bases align to TRBD2. Per germline, CDR1 MNHEY and CDR2 SVGAGI. The J segment lost 3 bases and the V segment lost 8 bases, leaving 5 bases of the junction unmatched. This CDR3 region has 14 residues. CDR3 residues: CASCRGGDTGELFF. The CDR3 DNA reads TGTGCCAGCTGTCGGGGGGGGGACACCGGGGAGCTGTTTTTT.

V usage is TRBV28 and J usage is TRBJ1-4; no definite D call. Germline CDR1 and CDR2: MDHEN and SYDVKM. The CDR3 has 15 amino acids. Trimming left V 2 bases short and J 1 base short, with 8 bases between. The DNA for the CDR3 is TGTGCCAGCAGTTTAGAGTCGGGAACTAATGAAAAACTGTTTTTT. This sequence encodes CASSLESGTNEKLFF.

CDR3 nucleotide sequence: TGTGCCAGCAGTCGACAGGGGTGGACTAGCGGGAGCTCTGGGGCCAACGTCCTGACTTTC. Translating it yields CASSRQGWTSGSSGANVLTF. This sequence joins TRBV9 and TRBJ2-6; 13 positions agree with TRBD2. Looked up from germline, CDR1 is SGDLS and CDR2 is YYNGEE. CDR3 size: 20 residues. The ends lost 5 bases at V and 0 bases at J; junction bases unmatched: 11. Full variable domain (remainder filled in from reference TRBV9 and TRBJ2-6): DSGVTQTPKHLITATGQRVTLRCSPRSGDLSVYWYQQSLDQGLQFLIQYYNGEERAKGNILERFSAQQFPDLHSELNLSSLELGDSALYFCASSRQGWTSGSSGANVLTFGAGSRLTVL.

CDR3 region: CASTPRAAYNEQFF. For the CDR3, the DNA is TGTGCCAGCACCCCCCGCGCGGCCTACAATGAGCAGTTCTTC. V gene TRBV9 combines with J gene TRBJ2-1; D remains ambiguous. The CDR3 totals 14 residues. Per the germline V gene, CDR1 is SGDLS and CDR2 is YYNGEE. With 6 bases removed from V and 2 bases from J, the gap between germline ends came to 12 bases.

This clone has more than one count but fewer than ten. The J gene is TRBJ1-6, the V gene TRBV28; possibly TRBD1 for D (6 bases). Germline V lookup: CDR1 MDHEN, CDR2 SYDVKM. V was trimmed by 3 bases and J by 10 bases, leaving 22 bases between them. The CDR3 has 17 amino acids. The CDR3 nucleotides are TGTGCCAGCAGTTTCGGTCCGGGAAGGGGGGGCCACTCACCCCTCCACTTT. Its translation is CASSFGPGRGGHSPLHF.

J is TRBJ1-2 and V is TRBV13, with unresolved D. V lost 6 bases, J lost 3 bases, and 8 bases lay in between. Per germline, CDR1 PRHDT and CDR2 FYEKMQ (reference sequence). This CDR3 region has 12 residues. The CDR3 spells CASRERHYGYTF. CDR3 nucleotides: TGTGCCAGCAGGGAGAGACACTATGGCTACACCTTC.

This clone showed up just once. J is TRBJ1-1 and V is TRBV15; D is unresolved. V shed 5 bases and J shed 5 bases, with 12 bases lying between them. Per the germline V gene, CDR1 is LNHNV and CDR2 is YYDKDF (reference sequence). CDR3 length equals 13 residues. The CDR3 sequence is CATSPRLDTEAFF. The CDR3, as DNA: TGTGCCACCAGCCCGAGGCTGGATACTGAAGCTTTCTTT. Supplemented by reference TRBV15 and TRBJ1-1, the full variable domain reads DAMVIQNPRYQVTQFGKPVTLSCSQTLNHNVMYWYQQKSSQAPKLLFHYYDKDFNNEADTPDNFQSRRPNTSFCFLDIRSPGLGDTAMYLCATSPRLDTEAFFGQGTRLTVV.

This chain uses TRBV30 with TRBJ2-3, with 9 bases fitting TRBD2. CDR1 and CDR2 from the germline V gene are GTSNPN and SVGIG (reference sequence). The CDR3 contains 15 residues. The ends lost 1 base at V and 4 bases at J; junction bases unmatched: 6. DNA for the CDR3: TGTGCCTGGAGTGGGGCGGGAGGGCCGGCAGATACGCAGTATTTT. Residues: CAWSGAGGPADTQYF.

The chain has TRBV19 and TRBJ2-1; 14 bases line up with TRBD2. V shed 7 bases and J 12 bases; nucleotides not matched to a gene: 14. The germline gives CDR1 LNHDA, CDR2 SQIVND (reference sequence). This CDR3 has 16 amino acids. DNA of the CDR3: TGTGCCAGTACCGACGTGACTAGCGGGAGGGCCTCTGGGCAGTTCTTC. Translating gives CASTDVTSGRASGQFF.

V is TRBV5-1 and J is TRBJ1-2; no clear D gene. Germline values: CDR1 SGHRS, CDR2 YFSETQ. V was trimmed by 4 bases and J by 1 base, leaving 11 bases between them. The CDR3 has 14 amino acids. Here the CDR3 DNA reads TGCGCCAGCAGCCAGTTGACTTATAACTATGGCTACACCTTC. Protein sequence: CASSQLTYNYGYTF.

The CDR3 sequence: CASKEGGLFF. The CDR3, as DNA: TGCGCCAGTAAGGAAGGAGGACTGTTTTTT. The chain carries TRBV10-2 and TRBJ1-4; D call uncertain. CDR3 size: 10 residues. Trimming removed 9 bases at V and 13 bases at J, with 12 bases between. CDR1 and CDR2 from the germline V gene are WSHSY and SAAADI.

This clone was recorded once. The rearrangement links TRBV6-2 or TRBV6-3 to TRBJ1-5; D unresolved. The CDR3 spans 14 residues. The V end was cut by 2 bases, the J end by 7 bases, with 12 bases between. The germline gives CDR1 MNHEY, CDR2 SVGEGT. Written as DNA, the CDR3 is TGTGCCAGCAGTTACCAGAACCTCAAACAGCCCCAGCATTTT. It encodes CASSYQNLKQPQHF.